What follows are 8 T cell receptor beta chains derived from one specimen sequenced in a study of cytomegalovirus exposure and HLA in healthy donors. Primers for the PCR totalled 60 Vbeta and 13 Jbeta. Method: immunoSEQ multiplex PCR; TCRdb's copy keeps in-frame clones and lacks some. The sample includes about 180,000 clones, 80% of them seen just once. The sequencing input was PBMCs. These receptor sequences come from a girl between 10 and 17 years old in good health and CMV-seropositive.

This chain connects TRBV5-1 to TRBJ2-2, with 7 nucleotides matching TRBD1. The ends lost 7 bases at V and 0 bases at J; junction bases unmatched: 3. Germline V gives CDR1 SGHRS, CDR2 YFSETQ. The CDR3 covers 14 residues. In nucleotides, the CDR3 is TGCGCCAGCGGACAGGCAGCGAACACCGGGGAGCTGTTTTTT. Translation gives CASGQAANTGELFF.

This clone came up once. The chain uses TRBV30 and TRBJ1-1, with D tentatively TRBD1 (6 bases). CDR1 is GTSNPN and CDR2 is SVGIG in the germline V gene (reference sequence). This CDR3 is built from 13 residues. The V gene lost 0 bases and the J gene lost 1 base, with 6 bases spanning the gap. CDR3 residues: CAWSVQGNTEAFF. The CDR3 nucleotides read TGTGCCTGGAGTGTACAGGGGAACACTGAAGCTTTCTTT.

This chain links TRBV10-1 with TRBJ2-1; the D is unclear. This CDR3 has 16 amino acids. V shed 3 bases and J shed 8 bases, with 20 bases lying between them. Germline CDR1 reads WNHNN; CDR2 reads SYGVQD (reference sequence). DNA for the CDR3: TGCGCCAGCAGTGATCGTACGCAGGCCTCCCACGATGAGCAGTTCTTC. This translates into CASSDRTQASHDEQFF.

V and J are TRBV30 and TRBJ1-6; a weak D match, TRBD1 (5 bases). The ends were cut back, 5 bases at V and 12 bases at J, with 11 bases in the middle. In germline, CDR1 is GTSNPN, CDR2 SVGIG (reference sequence). The CDR3 is 11 residues long. As DNA, the CDR3 is TGTGCCTGGGACCGGGGGGGACCCCTCCACTTT. Translated: CAWDRGGPLHF.

This chain joins TRBV4-2 and TRBJ2-5, with TRBD2 matching over 7 bases. V was pared by 4 bases and J by 3 bases, with 11 bases of the junction left unmatched. The CDR3 is 16 residues long. CDR1 LGHNA and CDR2 YNFKEQ come from the germline V gene. The DNA for the CDR3 is TGTGCCAGCAGCCCCACCGGGGCGGGAGCAGAAGAGACCCAGTACTTC. Translation gives CASSPTGAGAEETQYF.

The chain is built from TRBV19 and TRBJ2-2; no clear D. Germline CDR1 and CDR2: LNHDA and SQIVND (reference sequence). Trimming left V 7 bases short and J 3 bases short, with 9 bases between. The CDR3 sequence is 13 residues long. CDR3 region: CASNPGDTGELFF. The CDR3 coding sequence is TGTGCCAGTAACCCCGGAGACACCGGGGAGCTGTTTTTT.

The chain is built from TRBV4-3 and TRBJ2-7; a possible D gene is TRBD2 (7 bases). The germline V gene encodes CDR1 LGHNA and CDR2 YSLEER. V shed 4 bases and J shed 6 bases, with 16 bases lying between them. This CDR3 contains 14 residues. CDR3 residues: CASSRKGGVGEQYF. The CDR3 DNA reads TGCGCCAGCAGCCGCAAGGGGGGGGTCGGCGAGCAGTACTTC.

The chain joins TRBV18 to TRBJ2-3; 10 bases agree with TRBD2. V shed 1 base, J shed 2 bases, and the junction held 9 bases outside the gene matches. CDR3 length equals 18 residues. The germline V gene has CDR1 KGHSH and CDR2 LQKENI. The CDR3 nucleotides are TGTGCCAGCTCACCACGGGCCGACGGACTAGCGGACACAGATACGCAGTATTTT. It specifies CASSPRADGLADTDTQYF.